These 18 T cell receptor beta chains share one sample of origin, sequenced in a study of graft-versus-host responses after intestinal transplantation. From the graft tissue, intraepithelial and lamina propria lymphocytes were released through processing. Sequencing was performed with immunoSEQ multiplex PCR; in TCRdb, only in-frame clones are kept and a portion is missing. Counted here are over 9,000 clones, approximately 77% occurring once; the ten biggest clones make up 20% to 25%. This specimen consisted of ileum tissue, obtained roughly 450 days after intestinal transplantation. The receptors were gathered from a human patient who received an intestinal transplant, so some T cells may come from the graft donor.

The rearrangement links TRBV7-9 to TRBJ2-5, with 11 nucleotides matching TRBD2. V dropped 3 bases and J dropped 3; count of bases not matched to a gene: 6. The CDR3 is 16 amino acids. Germline CDR1 is SEHNR and CDR2 is FQNEAQ (reference sequence). The CDR3 sequence: CASSFFSGGAKETQYF. As DNA, the CDR3 is TGTGCCAGCAGCTTTTTTAGCGGGGGGGCCAAAGAGACCCAGTACTTC. Based on the CDR3 plus reference TRBV7-9 and TRBJ2-5, the full variable domain is DTGVSQNPRHKITKRGQNVTFRCDPISEHNRLYWYRQTLGQGPEFLTYFQNEAQLEKSRLLSDRFSAERPKGSFSTLEIQRTEQGDSAMYLCASSFFSGGAKETQYFGPGTRLLVL.

V is TRBV5-6 and J is TRBJ2-3; no clear D gene. Germline V CDR1 and CDR2: SGHDT, YYEEEE. This CDR3 has 16 residues. V was clipped by 4 bases and J by 2 bases, with 17 bases between them. The DNA of the CDR3 is TGTGCCAGCAGCGAGTACAGCGTTCGCCTCACAGATACGCAGTATTTT. Protein product: CASSEYSVRLTDTQYF.

The chain recombines TRBV10-2 with TRBJ2-7, with unresolved D. Trimming shortened V by 6 bases and J by 6 bases, and 12 bases separated the two germline ends. Germline values: CDR1 WSHSY, CDR2 SAAADI. The CDR3 has 12 amino acids. In DNA, the CDR3 is TGCGCCAGCAGCCCACCCGGTTCCGAGCAGTACTTC. Translated: CASSPPGSEQYF.

The chain's CDR3 is CASSSGGLAGVGETQYF. DNA of the CDR3: TGTGCCAGCAGCTCCGGAGGACTAGCGGGGGTTGGAGAGACCCAGTACTTC. The chain uses TRBV11-3 and TRBJ2-5, with TRBD2 matching over 13 bases. The CDR3 extends over 17 amino acids. V lost 4 bases to trimming and J lost 4 bases; unmatched junction nucleotides: 9. Germline lookup yields CDR1 SGHNT and CDR2 YENEEA.

V usage is TRBV11-2 and J usage is TRBJ2-7; D gene unclear. V was shortened by 2 bases and J by 0 bases, with 8 bases between the two germline ends. Per germline, CDR1 SGHAT and CDR2 FQNNGV. This CDR3 is 14 amino acids long. CDR3 in DNA: TGTGCCAGCAGCTTACAAGCGAGCTCCTACGAGCAGTACTTC. Amino acid sequence: CASSLQASSYEQYF.

The J gene is TRBJ2-7, the V gene TRBV10-2, with 7 bases identical to TRBD1. Germline V gene sequence: CDR1 WSHSY, CDR2 SAAADI. V shed 7 bases and J 0 bases; nucleotides not matched to a gene: 12. This CDR3 spans 16 amino acids. CDR3 nucleotides: TGCGCCAGCACTGATAACCCGACAGGGATCTCCTACGAGCAGTACTTC. This encodes CASTDNPTGISYEQYF.

This chain uses TRBV4-1 with TRBJ2-2; no reliable D call. The CDR3 sequence is 13 residues long. Germline V gene lookup returns CDR1 MGHRA and CDR2 YSYEKL. V shed 2 bases and J shed 1 base, with 2 bases lying between them. The CDR3 spells CASSQKNTGELFF. For the CDR3, the DNA is TGCGCCAGCAGCCAAAAGAACACCGGGGAGCTGTTTTTT.

Only one count was recorded for this clone. The V call is TRBV2, the J call TRBJ2-1; the match to TRBD2 covers 7 bases. This CDR3 is built from 15 residues. Per germline, CDR1 SNHLY and CDR2 FYNNEI. V gave up 2 bases and J gave up 8 bases; unmatched junction bases: 9. The CDR3 nucleotides are TGTGCCAGCAGTGAAATGGGACTAAGGTCCGATGAGCAGTTCTTC. Its protein is CASSEMGLRSDEQFF.

This clone was detected only a few times. V is TRBV5-1 and J is TRBJ2-1, with 10 bases aligning to TRBD2. The CDR3 sequence is 16 residues long. V lost 5 bases, J lost 8 bases, and 13 bases stayed unmatched. CDR1 and CDR2 (germline): SGHRS, YFSETQ. Here the CDR3 DNA reads TGCGCCAGCAGAGTCGGGGCGTTAGCGGGGGGCGATGAGCAGTTCTTC. It codes for CASRVGALAGGDEQFF.

The chain couples TRBV27 to TRBJ2-5; possibly TRBD2 for D (5 bases). The CDR3 spans 12 residues. The V gene's germline CDR1 is MNHEY and CDR2 SMNVEV (reference sequence). V lost 5 bases, J lost 7 bases, and 11 bases lay in between. CDR3 nucleotide sequence: TGTGCCAGCAGTCCCATAGGAGGGACCCAGTACTTC. As protein: CASSPIGGTQYF.

This sequence joins TRBV6-1 and TRBJ2-7, with D tentatively TRBD1 (5 bases). V was trimmed by 4 bases and J by 2 bases, leaving 9 bases between them. The CDR3 has 13 residues. CDR1 is MNHNS, CDR2 SASEGT, per germline. This CDR3 reads CASSAGQPYEQYF. In DNA form, the CDR3 reads TGTGCCAGCAGTGCCGGACAACCCTACGAGCAGTACTTC.

The gene calls are TRBV5-1 and TRBJ2-5, with TRBD2 matching over 9 bases. The germline V gene has CDR1 SGHRS and CDR2 YFSETQ. V lost 4 bases to trimming and J lost 3 bases; unmatched junction nucleotides: 13. The CDR3 consists of 17 residues. The CDR3 region has the DNA TGCGCCAGCAGCCGAGCGGGGGGCCCCGAGCCCGAAGAGACCCAGTACTTC. Protein sequence: CASSRAGGPEPEETQYF.

This clone has a handful of counts. The V gene is TRBV6-1, the J gene TRBJ1-1; TRBD1 agrees at 9 bases. Germline CDR1 is MNHNS and CDR2 is SASEGT. V lost 6 bases to trimming and J lost 7 bases; unmatched junction nucleotides: 9. There are 14 residues in the CDR3. CDR3 protein: CASRNPTGGSEAFF. The DNA of the CDR3 is TGTGCCAGCAGGAACCCGACAGGGGGGAGTGAAGCTTTCTTT.

The chain links TRBV5-1 to TRBJ2-7; a weak D match, TRBD1 (5 bases). CDR1 and CDR2 (germline): SGHRS, YFSETQ. This CDR3 spans 14 amino acids. V lost 1 base and J lost 0, with 8 bases in between. The CDR3 coding sequence is TGCGCCAGCAGCTTGTTAGGGGACTCCTACGAGCAGTACTTC. It specifies CASSLLGDSYEQYF.

This clone has just a few counts. This rearrangement joins TRBV11-2 to TRBJ1-2; D is perhaps TRBD1 (6 bases). This CDR3 contains 13 residues. V was clipped by 5 bases and J by 2 bases, with 9 bases between them. Germline V gene lookup returns CDR1 SGHAT and CDR2 FQNNGV. CDR3 in DNA: TGTGCCAGCAGCCCCGGACAGAACTATGGCTACACCTTC. Its protein product is CASSPGQNYGYTF.

J is TRBJ1-5 and V is TRBV7-6, with TRBD1 matching 9 bases. Germline assignment: CDR1 SGHVS and CDR2 FNYEAQ. Trimming cost V 1 base and J 0 bases; bases outside gene matches: 1. This CDR3 contains 16 residues. In DNA, the CDR3 is TGTGCCAGCAGCTTAGGGACAGGGGATAGCAATCAGCCCCAGCATTTT. Translation gives CASSLGTGDSNQPQHF.

This chain joins TRBV28 and TRBJ1-2, with TRBD1 matching over 8 bases. V was pared by 7 bases and J by 4 bases, with 11 bases of the junction left unmatched. CDR1 and CDR2 from the germline V gene are MDHEN and SYDVKM. The CDR3 totals 15 residues. CDR3 protein: CASNPTAGGLYGYTF. DNA for the CDR3: TGTGCCAGCAACCCAACCGCAGGGGGCCTCTATGGCTACACCTTC.

This clone has a handful of counts. Other nucleotide sequences in the sample specify the same CDR3. The rearrangement uses TRBV19 and TRBJ1-5; TRBD1 matches at 7 bases. V trimming: 1 base; J trimming: 2 bases; junction bases outside the gene matches: 2. Germline CDR1 reads LNHDA; CDR2 reads SQIVND (reference sequence). The CDR3 has 15 residues. CDR3 DNA sequence: TGTGCCAGTAGTATAGGACAGGGAGGCAATCAGCCCCAGCATTTT. Residues: CASSIGQGGNQPQHF.